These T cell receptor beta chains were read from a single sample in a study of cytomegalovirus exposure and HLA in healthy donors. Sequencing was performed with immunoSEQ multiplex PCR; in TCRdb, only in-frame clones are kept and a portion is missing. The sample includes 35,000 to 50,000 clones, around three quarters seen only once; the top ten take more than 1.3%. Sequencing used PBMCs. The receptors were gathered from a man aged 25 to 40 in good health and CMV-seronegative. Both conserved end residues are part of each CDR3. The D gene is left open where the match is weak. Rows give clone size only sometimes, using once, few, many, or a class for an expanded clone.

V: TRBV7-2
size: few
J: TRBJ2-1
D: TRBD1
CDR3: CASSLLGTGGALDEQFF
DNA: TGTGCCAGCAGCTTACTGGGGACAGGGGGCGCCCTGGATGAGCAGTTCTTC

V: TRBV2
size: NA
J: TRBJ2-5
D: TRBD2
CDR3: CASSVTAGGGETQYF
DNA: TGTGCCAGCAGTGTTACAGCGGGAGGGGGTGAGACCCAGTACTTC

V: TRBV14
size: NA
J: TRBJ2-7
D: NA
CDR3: CASSQDLARVYEQYF
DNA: TGTGCCAGCAGCCAAGATCTCGCCAGGGTCTACGAGCAGTACTTC

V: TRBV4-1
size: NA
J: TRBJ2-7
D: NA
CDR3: CASSPSRGTYEQYF
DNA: TGCGCCAGCAGCCCCAGCCGGGGGACCTACGAGCAGTACTTC

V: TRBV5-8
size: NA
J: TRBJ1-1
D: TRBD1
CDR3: CASSGDRFRTEAFF
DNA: TGTGCCAGCAGCGGGGACAGGTTTCGGACTGAAGCTTTCTTT

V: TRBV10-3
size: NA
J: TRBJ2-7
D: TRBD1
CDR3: CAMGTGGPYEQYF
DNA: TGTGCCATGGGGACAGGGGGGCCCTACGAGCAGTACTTC

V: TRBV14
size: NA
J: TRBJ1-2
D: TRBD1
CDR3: CASSSIATGVVNYGYTF
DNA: TGTGCCAGCAGCTCCATCGCGACAGGGGTCGTGAACTATGGCTACACCTTC

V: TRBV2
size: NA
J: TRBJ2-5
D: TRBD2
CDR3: CASTRGLAGVRETQYF
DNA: TGTGCCAGCACCCGGGGACTAGCGGGAGTCCGGGAGACCCAGTACTTC

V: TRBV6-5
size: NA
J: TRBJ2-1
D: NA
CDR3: CASSYSNRLYNEQFF
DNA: TGTGCCAGCAGTTACTCGAATAGACTCTACAATGAGCAGTTCTTC

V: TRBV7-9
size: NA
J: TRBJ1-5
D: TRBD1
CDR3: CASSLTGDQPQHF
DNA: TGTGCCAGCAGTCTTACAGGGGATCAGCCCCAGCATTTT

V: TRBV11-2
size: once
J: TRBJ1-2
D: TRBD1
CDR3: CASSFGQGVFGYTF
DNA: TGTGCCAGCAGCTTCGGACAGGGGGTCTTTGGCTACACCTTC

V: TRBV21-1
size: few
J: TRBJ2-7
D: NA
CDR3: CASSGTGHYEQYF
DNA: TGTGCCAGCAGCGGGACAGGGCACTACGAGCAGTACTTC

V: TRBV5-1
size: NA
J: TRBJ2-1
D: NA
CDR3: CASSLGVRAGYEQFF
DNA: TGCGCCAGCAGCCTCGGGGTCAGGGCGGGGTATGAGCAGTTCTTC

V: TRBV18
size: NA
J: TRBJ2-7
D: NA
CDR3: CASSPVEGPQAEQYF
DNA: TGTGCCAGCTCACCAGTGGAGGGCCCGCAGGCCGAGCAGTACTTC

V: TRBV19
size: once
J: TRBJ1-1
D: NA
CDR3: CASSLYRDNEAFF
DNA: TGTGCCAGTAGTTTATACAGGGATAATGAAGCTTTCTTT

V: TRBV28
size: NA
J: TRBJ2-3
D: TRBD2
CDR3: CASSFGLAGGHTDTQYF
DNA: TGTGCCAGCAGTTTTGGACTAGCGGGGGGCCACACAGATACGCAGTATTTT

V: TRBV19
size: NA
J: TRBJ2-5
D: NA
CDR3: CASSRSYQETQYF
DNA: TGTGCCAGTAGCCGTTCCTACCAAGAGACCCAGTACTTC

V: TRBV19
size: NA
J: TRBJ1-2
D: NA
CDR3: CASTQGDSSRSGYTF
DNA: TGTGCCAGTACCCAAGGTGACAGTAGTCGGAGTGGCTACACCTTC

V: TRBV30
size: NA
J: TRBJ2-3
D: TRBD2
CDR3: CAWRLAVYTDTQYF
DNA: TGTGCCTGGAGACTAGCGGTCTACACAGATACGCAGTATTTT

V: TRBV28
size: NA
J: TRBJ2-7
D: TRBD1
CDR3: CASSWGTGWDEQYF
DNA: TGTGCCAGCAGTTGGGGGACAGGGTGGGACGAGCAGTACTTC

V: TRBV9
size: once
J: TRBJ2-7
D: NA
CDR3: CASSLRMGAEQYF
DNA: TGTGCCAGCAGCCTAAGAATGGGGGCCGAGCAGTACTTC

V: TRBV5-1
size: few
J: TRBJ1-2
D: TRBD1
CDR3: CASSSDRIDGYTF
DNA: TGCGCCAGCAGCTCGGACAGGATTGATGGCTACACCTTC

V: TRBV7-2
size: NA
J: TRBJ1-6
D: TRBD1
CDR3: CASSSRTGNNSPLHF
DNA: TGTGCCAGCAGCTCAAGGACAGGGAATAATTCACCCCTCCACTTT

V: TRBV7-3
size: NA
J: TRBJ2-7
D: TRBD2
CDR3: CASSLTLGLAGGPRCCEQYF
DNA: TGTGCCAGCAGCTTAACGTTAGGCCTAGCGGGAGGGCCTAGGTGTTGCGAGCAGTACTTC

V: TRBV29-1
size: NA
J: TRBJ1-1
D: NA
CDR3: CSVVIGALNTEAFF
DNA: TGCAGCGTTGTAATTGGGGCCTTGAACACTGAAGCTTTCTTT

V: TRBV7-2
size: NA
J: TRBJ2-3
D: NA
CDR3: CASSLRRAGTDTQYF
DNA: TGTGCCAGCAGCTTAAGGCGGGCGGGCACAGATACGCAGTATTTT

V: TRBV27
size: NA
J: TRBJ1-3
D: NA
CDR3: CASSPTNGNTIYF
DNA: TGTGCCAGCAGTCCGACAAATGGAAACACCATATATTTT

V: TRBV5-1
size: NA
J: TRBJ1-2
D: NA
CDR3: CASSEWTSPNYGYTF
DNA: TGCGCCAGCAGCGAGTGGACAAGCCCTAACTATGGCTACACCTTC

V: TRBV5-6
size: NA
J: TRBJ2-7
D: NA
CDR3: CASSLYAGNSYEQYF
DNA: TGTGCCAGCAGCTTGTACGCGGGGAACTCCTACGAGCAGTACTTC

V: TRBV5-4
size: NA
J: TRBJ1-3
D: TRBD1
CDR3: CASSSDRVSGNTIYF
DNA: TGTGCCAGCAGCTCGGACAGGGTCTCTGGAAACACCATATATTTT

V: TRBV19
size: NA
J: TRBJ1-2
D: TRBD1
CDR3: CASRLTGTNYGYTF
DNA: TGTGCCAGTAGATTGACAGGGACGAACTATGGCTACACCTTC

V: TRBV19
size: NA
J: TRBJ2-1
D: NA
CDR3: CASSIGSSDNNEQFF
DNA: TGTGCCAGTAGTATTGGGTCTTCAGACAACAATGAGCAGTTCTTC

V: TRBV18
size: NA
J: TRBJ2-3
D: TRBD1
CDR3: CASSPWDRADTQYF
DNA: TGTGCCAGCTCACCGTGGGACAGAGCAGATACGCAGTATTTT

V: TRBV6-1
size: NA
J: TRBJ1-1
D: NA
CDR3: CASSGQPNTEAFF
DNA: TGTGCCAGCAGTGGACAGCCGAACACTGAAGCTTTCTTT

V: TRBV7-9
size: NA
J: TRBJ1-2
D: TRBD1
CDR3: CASSHIGEQGARRYGYTF
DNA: TGTGCCAGCAGCCACATCGGGGAACAGGGGGCGCGACGCTATGGCTACACCTTC

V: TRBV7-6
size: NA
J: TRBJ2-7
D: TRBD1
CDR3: CASSSRDSHYEQYF
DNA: TGTGCCAGCAGCTCCCGGGACAGCCACTACGAGCAGTACTTC

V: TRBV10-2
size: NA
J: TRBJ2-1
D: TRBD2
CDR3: CASSELRRAGVFYNEQFF
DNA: TGCGCCAGCAGTGAGCTCAGAAGGGCGGGAGTCTTCTACAATGAGCAGTTCTTC

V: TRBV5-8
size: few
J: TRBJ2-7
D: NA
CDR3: CASSNSPPGQNYYEQYF
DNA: TGTGCCAGCAGCAACAGCCCACCAGGACAAAACTACTACGAGCAGTACTTC

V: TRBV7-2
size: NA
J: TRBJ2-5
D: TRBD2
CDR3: CASSLVLAGETQYF
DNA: TGTGCCAGCAGCTTGGTCTTAGCGGGGGAGACCCAGTACTTC

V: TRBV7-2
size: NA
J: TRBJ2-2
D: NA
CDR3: CASSLHTGPGELFF
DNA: TGTGCCAGCAGCTTACATACAGGGCCAGGGGAGCTGTTTTTT

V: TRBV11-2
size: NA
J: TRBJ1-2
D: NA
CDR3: CASSLDLTANYGYTF
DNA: TGTGCCAGCAGCTTAGATCTAACGGCTAACTATGGCTACACCTTC